This T cell receptor (beta chain) is drawn from a study of blood T cell repertoires in COVID-19. Study in general: Sources were T cells, B-cell-depleted T cells, or PBMCs; the material itself was cDNA or gDNA.

As originally analysed: Reference gene primer amplification gave nucleated cell count estimates. Using immunoSEQ multiplex PCR, the repertoire was profiled, and TCRdb retains in-frame clones only, with some absent. The DNA gave D and trimming, while V, J and clone size come from that table. The table records 210,000 or so clones, about 88% of them present only once. This CDR3 comprises 12 residues. CDR1 SNHLY and CDR2 FYNNEI come from the germline V gene. V gave up 6 bases and J gave up 8 bases; unmatched junction bases: 3. V and J are TRBV2 and TRBJ1-2; 10 bases are shared with TRBD1. The origin of this receptor is a man in his forties or fifties with active or convalescent COVID-19. Sequencing input: peripheral blood. CDR3 DNA: TGTGCCAGCAGCGGGACAGGGGACGGCTACACCTTC. As protein: CASSGTGDGYTF. Full variable domain (rest looked up from reference TRBV2 and TRBJ1-2): EPEVTQTPSHQVTQMGQEVILRCVPISNHLYFYWYRQILGQKVEFLVSFYNNEISEKSEIFDDQFSVERPDGSNFTLKIRSTKLEDSAMYFCASSGTGDGYTFGSGTRLTVV.